The clone carrying this T cell receptor (beta chain) has just a few counts. The J segment lost 1 base and the V segment lost 5 bases, leaving 8 bases of the junction unmatched. CDR1 and CDR2 from the germline V gene are SNHLY and FYNNEI. The CDR3 is 16 residues long. This sample was included in a study of shared T cell receptors in the human thymus. Clones were sequenced by immunoSEQ multiplex PCR, and TCRdb holds only the in-frame ones, with some missing. The sample has roughly 550,000 clones, around 78% seen once. These data were likewise used in another study, on human thymus T cells. In that study: Donor material was obtained from healthy Finnish infants undergoing corrective surgery for congenital heart defects. Corrective heart surgery yielded the resections from which the thymus tissue came. Reports from related research described highly overlapping thymic repertoires among unrelated individuals.

Sequencing input: thymocytes. This TCR was sampled from a boy under two years old with a congenital heart defect. V gene TRBV2 combines with J gene TRBJ2-1; 7 positions agree with TRBD2. In DNA form, the CDR3 reads TGTGCCAGCAGTTCACGGACTAGTCCGTCCTACAATGAGCAGTTCTTC. Translation: CASSSRTSPSYNEQFF. The variable domain in full, completed from reference TRBV2 and TRBJ2-1, reads EPEVTQTPSHQVTQMGQEVILRCVPISNHLYFYWYRQILGQKVEFLVSFYNNEISEKSEIFDDQFSVERPDGSNFTLKIRSTKLEDSAMYFCASSSRTSPSYNEQFFGPGTRLTVL.